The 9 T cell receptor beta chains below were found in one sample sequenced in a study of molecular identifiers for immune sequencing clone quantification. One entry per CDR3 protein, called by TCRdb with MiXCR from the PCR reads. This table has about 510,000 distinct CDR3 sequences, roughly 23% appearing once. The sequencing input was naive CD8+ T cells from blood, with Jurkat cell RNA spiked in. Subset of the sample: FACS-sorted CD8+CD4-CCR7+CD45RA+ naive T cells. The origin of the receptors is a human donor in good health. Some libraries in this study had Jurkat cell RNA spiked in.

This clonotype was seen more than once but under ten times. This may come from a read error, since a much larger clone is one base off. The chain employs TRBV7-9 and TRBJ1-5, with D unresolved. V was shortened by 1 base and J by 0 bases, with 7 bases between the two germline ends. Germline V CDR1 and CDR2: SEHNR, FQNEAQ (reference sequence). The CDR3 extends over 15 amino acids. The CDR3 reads CASSLDGNSNQPQHF. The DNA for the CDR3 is TGTGCCAGCAGCTTAGACGGAAATAGCAATCAGCCCCAGCATTTT.

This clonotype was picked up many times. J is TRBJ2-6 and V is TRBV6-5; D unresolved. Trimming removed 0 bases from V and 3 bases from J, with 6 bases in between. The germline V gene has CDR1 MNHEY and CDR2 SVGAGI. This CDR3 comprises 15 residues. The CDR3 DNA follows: TGTGCCAGCAGTTACTCTATCGTTGGGGCCAACGTCCTGACTTTC. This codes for CASSYSIVGANVLTF.

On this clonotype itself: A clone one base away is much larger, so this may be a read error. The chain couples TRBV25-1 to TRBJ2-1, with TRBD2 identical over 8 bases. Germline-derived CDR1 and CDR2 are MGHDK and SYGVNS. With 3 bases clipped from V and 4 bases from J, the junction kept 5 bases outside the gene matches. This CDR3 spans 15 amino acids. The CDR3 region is CASSDEGGRYNEQFF. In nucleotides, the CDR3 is TGTGCCAGCAGTGATGAGGGCGGGAGGTACAATGAGCAGTTCTTC.

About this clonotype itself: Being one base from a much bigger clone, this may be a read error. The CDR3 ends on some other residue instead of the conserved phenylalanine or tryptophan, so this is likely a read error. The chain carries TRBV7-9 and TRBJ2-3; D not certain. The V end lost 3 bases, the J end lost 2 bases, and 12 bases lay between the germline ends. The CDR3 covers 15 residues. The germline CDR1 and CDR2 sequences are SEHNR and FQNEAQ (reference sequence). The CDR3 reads CASSFGVINTDTQYL. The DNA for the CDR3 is TGTGCCAGCAGCTTCGGTGTAATAAACACAGATACGCAGTATCTT.

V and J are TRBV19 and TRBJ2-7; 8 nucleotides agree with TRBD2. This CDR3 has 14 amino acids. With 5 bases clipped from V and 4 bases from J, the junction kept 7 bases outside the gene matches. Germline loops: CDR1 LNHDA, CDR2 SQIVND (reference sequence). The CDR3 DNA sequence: TGTGCCAGTAGTCCCAGCGGGAGTGAGTACGAGCAGTACTTC. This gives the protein CASSPSGSEYEQYF.

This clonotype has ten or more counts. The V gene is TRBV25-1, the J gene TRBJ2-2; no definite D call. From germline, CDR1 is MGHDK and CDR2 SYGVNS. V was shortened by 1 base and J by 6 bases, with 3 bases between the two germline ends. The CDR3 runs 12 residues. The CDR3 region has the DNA TGTGCCAGCAGTGAATTAGCCGGGGAGCTGTTTTTT. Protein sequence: CASSELAGELFF. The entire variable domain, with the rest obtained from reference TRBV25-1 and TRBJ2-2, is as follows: EADIYQTPRYLVIGTGKKITLECSQTMGHDKMYWYQQDPGMELHLIHYSYGVNSTEKGDLSSESTVSRIRTEHFPLTLESARPSHTSQYLCASSELAGELFFGEGSRLTVL.

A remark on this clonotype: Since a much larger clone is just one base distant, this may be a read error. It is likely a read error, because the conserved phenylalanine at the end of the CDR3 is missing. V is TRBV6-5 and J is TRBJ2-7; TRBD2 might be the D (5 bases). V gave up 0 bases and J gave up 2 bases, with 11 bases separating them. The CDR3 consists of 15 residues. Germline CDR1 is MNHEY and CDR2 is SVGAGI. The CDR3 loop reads CASSYSTGIAYEQYS. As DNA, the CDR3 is TGTGCCAGCAGTTACTCTACGGGAATTGCCTACGAGCAGTACTCC.

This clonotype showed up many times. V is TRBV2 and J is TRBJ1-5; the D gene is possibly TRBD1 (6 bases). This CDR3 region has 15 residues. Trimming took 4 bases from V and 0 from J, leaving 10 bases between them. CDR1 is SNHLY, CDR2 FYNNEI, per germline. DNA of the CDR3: TGTGCCAGCAGTGCGGACAGCTATAGCAATCAGCCCCAGCATTTT. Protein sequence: CASSADSYSNQPQHF.

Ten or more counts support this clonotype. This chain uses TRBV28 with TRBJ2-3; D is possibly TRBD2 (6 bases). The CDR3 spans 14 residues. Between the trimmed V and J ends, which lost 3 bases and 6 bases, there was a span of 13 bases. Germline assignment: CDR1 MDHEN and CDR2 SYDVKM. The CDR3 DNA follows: TGTGCCAGCAGTTTTCGGAGGGCACGGGATACGCAGTATTTT. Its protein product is CASSFRRARDTQYF.